The clone carrying this TCR beta chain was seen at least ten times. Its specificity is not known. TCRdb re-derived calls from the 5' RACE reads in MiXCR, one entry per CDR3 protein. Of hundreds of thousands of distinct CDR3 sequences in the sample, about 25% are singletons; the top ten hold around 13%. V lost 3 bases to trimming and J lost 7 bases, with 13 bases between them. Germline V CDR1 and CDR2: SGHRS, YFSETQ. This CDR3 contains 13 residues. This entry belongs to a study of T-cell memory formation after mild COVID-19. Study-level results: There was a balanced CD4/CD8 profile in clones contracting day 15 to 85, and later expanders leaned CD4+.

The clonotype comes from an adult woman who had mild COVID-19 (a few samples of this study predate the infection). Cell type and time point are not known. The specimen sequenced was PBMCs or a T cell subset sorted from them (not recorded which). The genes are TRBV5-1 and TRBJ1-1; possible D gene TRBD1, 5 bases. This chain's CDR3 is CASSSPGTLEAFF. CDR3 DNA sequence: TGCGCCAGCAGCTCCCCAGGGACCCTTGAAGCTTTCTTT.